This T cell receptor (beta chain) stems from a study of human T cells and chemical hapten exposure. Ten or more counts support this clonotype. Noted time point: patch test 2, 6 weeks after DPC sensitization. The treatment is: therapeutic diphenylcyclopropenone sensitization with weekly scalp DPC. The ends lost 6 bases at V and 10 bases at J; junction bases unmatched: 8. The CDR3 is made up of 14 amino acids. The germline V gene encodes CDR1 MNHEY and CDR2 SVGAGI. TCRdb reprocessed the RACE reads via MiXCR and lists one record per CDR3 protein. The sample holds fewer than 90,000 distinct CDR3 sequences, around 7% seen once.

The sequenced sample was whole blood, obtained in connection with sensitization to the hapten diphenylcyclopropenone (DPC). The sequence was obtained from a woman aged 25 to 39 with alopecia areata. Some clones in this sample may be carry-over from other donors' samples. The chain joins TRBV6-5 to TRBJ1-6; TRBD1 agrees at 8 bases. CDR3 sequence reads: CASRRDRGLSPLHF. The CDR3 DNA reads as TGTGCCAGCAGACGAGACAGGGGTTTATCACCCCTCCACTTT.